What follows are 10 T cell receptor beta chains derived from one specimen sequenced in a study of T cell clonality in common variable immunodeficiency. The protocol was immunoSEQ multiplex PCR, while the TCRdb copy is restricted to in-frame clones and leaves out a portion. The sample shows around 32,000 clones, no singletons; the ten largest hold 4.5%. Material: peripheral blood mononuclear cells. The receptor set was obtained from a person aged 18 to 70 in good health.

This clone was observed many times. Read sequence stops 3 residues before the CDR3 end, and the germline J gene provides the missing end. The rearrangement uses TRBV20-1 and TRBJ1-5; 11 nucleotides align to TRBD1. V trimming: 0 bases; J trimming: 4 bases; junction bases outside the gene matches: 5. This CDR3 contains 16 residues. Germline loops: CDR1 DFQATT, CDR2 SNEGSKA (reference sequence). Here the CDR3 reads CSARDWGQGVNQPQHF. CDR3 bases read: TGCAGTGCTAGAGATTGGGGACAGGGGGTTAATCAGCCC.

This clone occurred a few times. Read sequence stops 3 residues before the CDR3 end, and the germline J gene provides the missing end. This chain joins TRBV6-1 and TRBJ1-2; 9 bases line up with TRBD1. The CDR3 is 15 amino acids. V dropped 3 bases and J dropped 4; count of bases not matched to a gene: 6. CDR1 and CDR2 from the germline V gene are MNHNS and SASEGT. The CDR3 DNA, read in part, is TGTGCCAGCAGTGACCGCTGGACAGGGGCCTATGGC. This gives the protein CASSDRWTGAYG. The entire CDR3 sequence reads CASSDRWTGAYGYTF.

This clone has at least ten counts. The read stops 3 residues short of the end of the CDR3; the missing end is completed from the germline J gene. The V and J genes are TRBV7-9 and TRBJ1-1, with D tentatively TRBD1 (6 bases). CDR1 and CDR2 (germline): SEHNR, FQNEAQ (reference sequence). Trimming shortened V by 5 bases and J by 6 bases, and 19 bases separated the two germline ends. The CDR3 is 15 amino acids. CDR3 DNA, as far as it was read: TGTGCCAGCAGCCTCGGGACACGGAAAGTTGCTGAA. Protein: CASSLGTRKVAE. The whole CDR3 is CASSLGTRKVAEAFF.

Here the CDR3 reads CASATGQSYNEQFF. The CDR3 bases that were read are TGTGCCAGCGCCACGGGACAGTCCTACAATGAG. V is TRBV11-3 and J is TRBJ2-1; 7 nucleotides agree with TRBD1. The observed sequence ends 3 residues before the CDR3 terminus, with the missing tail filled in from the germline J gene. Trimming took 8 bases from V and 1 from J; bases not matched to a gene: 5. Germline V gene lookup returns CDR1 SGHNT and CDR2 YENEEA. CDR3 length: 14 amino acids.

This clone showed up many times. The CDR3 is cut off 3 residues early in the read; its end comes from the germline J gene. The chain joins TRBV29-1 to TRBJ1-2; D perhaps matches TRBD1 (6 bases). V was clipped by 6 bases and J by 3 bases, with 14 bases between them. Germline-derived CDR1 and CDR2 are SQVTM and ANQGSEA. CDR3 length equals 13 residues. The CDR3 protein is CSVGGGLDYGYTF. The DNA read from the CDR3 is TGCAGCGTGGGGGGGGGCTTGGACTATGGC.

This clone was seen at least ten times. The DNA ends 3 residues before the CDR3 does, and the rest of the CDR3 is filled in from the germline J gene. The chain uses TRBV5-1 and TRBJ2-5; no reliable D call. CDR3 length: 14 amino acids. Germline V gene lookup returns CDR1 SGHRS and CDR2 YFSETQ. V was trimmed by 0 bases and J by 0 bases, leaving 6 bases between them. This chain's CDR3 is CASSLEGNQETQYF. Partial CDR3 DNA: TGCGCCAGCAGCTTGGAAGGCAACCAAGAGACC.

Details on this clone: With the read ending 3 residues before the CDR3 end, the germline J gene is used to fill in that end. The V and J genes are TRBV7-8 and TRBJ1-1; D may be TRBD1 (6 bases). The ends were cut back, 5 bases at V and 2 bases at J, with 24 bases in the middle. From germline, CDR1 is SGHVS and CDR2 FQNEAQ. The CDR3 is 18 residues long. CDR3 bases read: TGTGCCAGCAGCGGGCCGAGACAGGCGCGCCGAGGAAACACTGAA. Its protein product is CASSGPRQARRGNTE. The full CDR3 protein reads CASSGPRQARRGNTEAFF.

This clone was counted ten times or more. Read sequence stops 3 residues before the CDR3 end, and the germline J gene provides the missing end. This chain joins TRBV6-1 and TRBJ2-1; 8 nucleotides agree with TRBD1. Germline V gene sequence: CDR1 MNHNS, CDR2 SASEGT. There are 17 residues in the CDR3. Unmatched junction bases numbered 11, after V lost 1 base and J lost 6 bases. The CDR3 loop reads CASSEGYATGEFNEQFF. Incomplete CDR3 DNA: TGTGCCAGCAGTGAAGGGTACGCGACAGGGGAATTCAATGAG.

In this sample, this clone turned up many times. The CDR3 end is not reached by the read, which stops 3 residues before it; the germline J gene fills it in. The chain combines TRBV20-1 with TRBJ2-7; 10 positions match TRBD2. Trimming cost V 2 bases and J 6 bases; bases outside gene matches: 10. Germline V gene sequence: CDR1 DFQATT, CDR2 SNEGSKA (reference sequence). The CDR3 consists of 15 residues. The CDR3 loop reads CSARRVAGGQSEQYF. Incomplete CDR3 DNA: TGCAGTGCTAGAAGGGTAGCGGGAGGTCAGAGCGAG.

In this sample, this clone turned up a few times. CDR3 region: CASSGQAGDQAFF. CDR3 bases read: TGTGCCAGCAGTGGACAGGCGGGGGATCAA. The chain combines TRBV2 with TRBJ1-1, with D perhaps TRBD1 (6 bases). The read ends 3 residues before the CDR3 terminus; that terminus is restored from the germline J gene. Germline-derived CDR1 and CDR2 are SNHLY and FYNNEI. The length of the CDR3 is 13 residues.